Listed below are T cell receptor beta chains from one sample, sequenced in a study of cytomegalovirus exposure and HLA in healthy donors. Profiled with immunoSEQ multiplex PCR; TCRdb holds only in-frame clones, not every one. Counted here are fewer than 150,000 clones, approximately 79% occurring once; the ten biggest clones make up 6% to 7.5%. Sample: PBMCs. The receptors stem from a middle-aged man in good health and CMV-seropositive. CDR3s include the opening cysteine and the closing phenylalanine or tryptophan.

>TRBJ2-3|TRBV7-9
CSSSSSTSGSTDTQYF
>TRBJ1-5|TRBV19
CASSMGTGENSNQPQHF
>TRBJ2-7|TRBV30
CAWDGTGFTYEQYF
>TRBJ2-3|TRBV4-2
CASSQAVSGTSTDTQYF
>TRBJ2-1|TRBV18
CASSTGTSYNEQFF
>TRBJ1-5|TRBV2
CASSAQRVNQPQHF
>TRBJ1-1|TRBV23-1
CASSQQTGGEAFF
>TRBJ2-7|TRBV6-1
CASSQVYEQYF
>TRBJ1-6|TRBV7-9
CASSLAVQGNSPLHF
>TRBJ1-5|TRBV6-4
CASSEPGQPQHF
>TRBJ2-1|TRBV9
CASSARTGGYEQFF
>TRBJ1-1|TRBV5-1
CASSLAPGQGLTEAFF
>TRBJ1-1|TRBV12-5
CASGLATGVGTEAFF
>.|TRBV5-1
CASSPGTSGNSYEQYF
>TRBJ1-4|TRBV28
CASGGPTNEKLFF
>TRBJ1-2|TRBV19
CASRTGSEGYGYTF
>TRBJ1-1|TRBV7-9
CSSSSMDRVGTEAFF
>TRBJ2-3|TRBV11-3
CASSLAAGTGGPSTDTQYF
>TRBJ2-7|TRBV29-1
CSVLGGDSYEQYF
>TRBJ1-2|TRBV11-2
CASSRGGAQAGGYTF
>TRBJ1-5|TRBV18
CASSPAGGSNQPQHF
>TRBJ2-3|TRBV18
CASSGLAGGITDTQYF
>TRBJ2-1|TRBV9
CASSLGQMSSYNEQFF
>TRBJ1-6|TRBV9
CASSPPGQVNSPLHF
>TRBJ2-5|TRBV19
CASSSGLAEETQYF
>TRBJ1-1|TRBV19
CASSILMNTEAFF
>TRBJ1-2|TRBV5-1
CASSLGTGDFTF
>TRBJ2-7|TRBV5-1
CASSLARVQGGIYEQYF
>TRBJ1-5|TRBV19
CASSATHSSQPQHF
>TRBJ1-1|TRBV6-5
CASSYEGSGEAFF
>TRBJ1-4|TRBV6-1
CASSAHNEKLFF
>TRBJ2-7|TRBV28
CASSRPGGLSYEQYF
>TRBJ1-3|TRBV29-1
CSVDLLGAGNTIYF
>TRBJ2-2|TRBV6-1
CASSEGLAGELFF
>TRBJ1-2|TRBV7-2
CASSLAGWTPGYGYTF
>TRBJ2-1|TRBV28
CGAGVVRSEQFF
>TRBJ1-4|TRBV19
CASRSTGFPQNEKLFF
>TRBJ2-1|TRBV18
CASSLGTHNEQFF
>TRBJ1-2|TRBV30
CALRGQDYGYTF
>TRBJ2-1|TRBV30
CAWGVHEQFF
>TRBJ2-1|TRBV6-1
CASSVPGGQGGHEQFF
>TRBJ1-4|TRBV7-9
CASSLGTGDGEKLFF
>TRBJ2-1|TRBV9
CASSPGTSNYNEQFF
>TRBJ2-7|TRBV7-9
CASSLDGSTYEQYF
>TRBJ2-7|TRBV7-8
CASSSLAGFYEQYF
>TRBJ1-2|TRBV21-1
CAPRDRAGNYGYTF
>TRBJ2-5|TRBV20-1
CSASRQETQYF
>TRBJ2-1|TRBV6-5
CASSYDRDEVYEQFF
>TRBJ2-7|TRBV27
CASSSGQTYEQYF
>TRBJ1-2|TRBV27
CASRTGGKGYTF
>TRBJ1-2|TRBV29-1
CSVFVGGSYGYTF